One and the same sample provided the 27 T cell receptor beta chains below, sequenced in a study of blood T cell repertoires in COVID-19. Sequencing was performed with immunoSEQ multiplex PCR; in TCRdb, only in-frame clones are kept and a portion is missing. The sample carries approximately 94,000 clones, just under 80% recorded once. The specimen was peripheral blood. The receptors originated from a woman between 70 and 85 years old with acute or convalescent COVID-19.

The chain carries TRBV5-4 and TRBJ2-1; the D gene is possibly TRBD2 (6 bases). The germline V and J ends were trimmed by 0 bases and 10 bases, with 17 bases remaining between them. The germline gives CDR1 SGHNT, CDR2 YYREEE (reference sequence). The CDR3 is made up of 15 amino acids. The DNA for the CDR3 is TGTGCCAGCAGCTTGGCCTTGGGGGGAACGGGCGAGCAGTTCTTC. Translation: CASSLALGGTGEQFF.

The genes are TRBV3-1 (or the pseudogene TRBV3-2) and TRBJ2-2, with D possibly TRBD1 on 6 matching bases. The CDR3 is made up of 16 amino acids. Germline V gene lookup returns CDR1 LGHDT and CDR2 YNNKEL (reference sequence). The V gene lost 1 base and the J gene lost 1 base, with 10 bases spanning the gap. DNA of the CDR3: TGTGCCAGCAGCCAAGGAGGGGGTTTGAACACCGGGGAGCTGTTTTTT. It codes for CASSQGGGLNTGELFF.

The chain is built from TRBV3-1 (or the pseudogene TRBV3-2) and TRBJ2-6, with D uncertain. The germline V gene encodes CDR1 LGHDT and CDR2 YNNKEL (reference sequence). The V and J ends lost 4 bases and 4 bases respectively, with 8 bases between them. The CDR3 runs to 14 residues. The CDR3 bases are TGTGCCAGCAGCCCCTCGGTCGGGGCCAACGTCCTGACTTTC. Translation: CASSPSVGANVLTF.

This clone was picked up one time. The chain joins TRBV4-2 to TRBJ1-4; D is unresolved. The CDR3 is 15 residues long. Germline values: CDR1 LGHNA, CDR2 YNFKEQ. Trimming shortened V by 1 base and J by 5 bases, and 11 bases separated the two germline ends. The CDR3 region has the DNA TGTGCCAGCAGCCAAGTGTATCAGACAAATGAAAAACTGTTTTTT. This encodes CASSQVYQTNEKLFF.

This rearrangement joins TRBV6-1 to TRBJ1-1; maybe TRBD1 (5 bases). V was clipped by 2 bases and J by 2 bases, with 12 bases between them. CDR3 length: 15 amino acids. In germline, CDR1 is MNHNS, CDR2 SASEGT. CDR3 amino acids: CASSELAGFNTEAFF. In DNA form, the CDR3 reads TGTGCCAGCAGTGAACTCGCAGGGTTTAACACTGAAGCTTTCTTT.

J is TRBJ1-2 and V is TRBV6-4, with 11 bases that match TRBD1. Trimming removed 2 bases from V and 6 bases from J; junction bases left unmatched: 8. CDR1 and CDR2 (germline): MRHNA, SNTAGT. This CDR3 region has 16 residues. CDR3 sequence (DNA): TGTGCCAGCAGTGACGGACCGGGACAGGGGGTCAATGGCTACACCTTC. As protein: CASSDGPGQGVNGYTF.

This clone was seen only a few times. The chain uses TRBV30 and TRBJ2-7; 9 bases line up with TRBD1. The germline gives CDR1 GTSNPN, CDR2 SVGIG (reference sequence). This CDR3 region has 14 residues. V shed 2 bases and J 2 bases; nucleotides not matched to a gene: 4. The CDR3 DNA follows: TGTGCCTGGAGTCGGGGACAGGGCCCCTACGAGCAGTACTTC. Translated: CAWSRGQGPYEQYF.

The gene calls are TRBV11-1 and TRBJ2-3; the D is unclear. V lost 3 bases and J 1 base, leaving 11 bases between the germline ends. The CDR3 covers 15 residues. Germline V gene sequence: CDR1 SGHAT, CDR2 FQDESV (reference sequence). The CDR3 DNA is TGTGCCAGCAGCTTGTCCACTCCTCGCACAGATACGCAGTATTTT. Its protein is CASSLSTPRTDTQYF. Supplemented by reference TRBV11-1 and TRBJ2-3, the full variable domain reads EAEVAQSPRYKITEKSQAVAFWCDPISGHATLYWYRQILGQGPELLVQFQDESVVDDSQLPKDRFSAERLKGVDSTLKIQPAELGDSAMYLCASSLSTPRTDTQYFGPGTRLTVL.

The gene calls are TRBV5-6 and TRBJ1-2; D gene uncertain. The CDR3 spans 13 residues. The V end was cut by 4 bases, the J end by 3 bases, with 10 bases between. CDR1 SGHDT and CDR2 YYEEEE come from the germline V gene. The CDR3 bases are TGTGCCAGCAGCCCTGACATATACTATGGCTACACCTTC. It translates to CASSPDIYYGYTF.

The gene calls are TRBV27 and TRBJ1-1, with D uncertain. The CDR3 consists of 14 residues. The germline gives CDR1 MNHEY, CDR2 SMNVEV (reference sequence). The germline V and J ends were trimmed by 4 bases and 1 base, with 10 bases remaining between them. CDR3 amino acids: CASSSPRENTEAFF. The CDR3 DNA reads TGTGCCAGCAGTTCCCCGAGGGAGAACACTGAAGCTTTCTTT.

The chain links TRBV6-5 to TRBJ1-5; 7 nucleotides align to TRBD1. The CDR3 totals 15 residues. V shed 7 bases, J shed 0 bases, and the junction held 6 bases outside the gene matches. CDR1 and CDR2 (germline): MNHEY, SVGAGI. The CDR3: CASKADRNSNQPQHF. DNA for the CDR3: TGTGCCAGCAAAGCGGACAGGAATAGCAATCAGCCCCAGCATTTT.

V is TRBV18 and J is TRBJ1-2; D call uncertain. Germline CDR1 is KGHSH and CDR2 is LQKENI. The length of the CDR3 is 15 residues. V lost 0 bases and J 3 bases, leaving 11 bases between the germline ends. CDR3 sequence reads: CASSPPITVHYGYTF. As DNA, the CDR3 is TGTGCCAGCTCACCACCTATAACAGTGCACTATGGCTACACCTTC.

The chain combines TRBV5-6 with TRBJ2-1; D is perhaps TRBD2 (6 bases). Trimming took off 2 bases at V and 14 bases at J, with 20 bases between the two ends. This CDR3 is 14 amino acids long. Germline V CDR1 and CDR2: SGHDT, YYEEEE. The CDR3 region has the DNA TGTGCCAGCAGCTTTGGGCTGTCCGGGACTGAAGAGTTCTTC. It yields the protein CASSFGLSGTEEFF. Full variable domain (rest looked up from reference TRBV5-6 and TRBJ2-1): DAGVTQSPTHLIKTRGQQVTLRCSPKSGHDTVSWYQQALGQGPQFIFQYYEEEERQRGNFPDRFSGHQFPNYSSELNVNALLLGDSALYLCASSFGLSGTEEFFGPGTRLTVL.

The chain recombines TRBV10-3 with TRBJ1-5, with a tentative D call TRBD1 (5 bases). Germline-derived CDR1 and CDR2 are ENHRY and SYGVKD. V lost 7 bases and J lost 3, with 10 bases in between. There are 13 residues in the CDR3. DNA of the CDR3: TGTGCCATCAAATTAGGGGACAATCAGCCCCAGCATTTT. Amino acids: CAIKLGDNQPQHF.

This clone came up a few times. The chain combines TRBV7-6 with TRBJ1-5; the D gene is possibly TRBD1 (5 bases). Germline CDR1 SGHVS, CDR2 FNYEAQ. Trimming removed 5 bases at V and 2 bases at J, with 7 bases between. The length of the CDR3 is 13 residues. The CDR3 reads CASSAGRNQPQHF. CDR3 coding DNA: TGTGCCAGCAGCGCAGGGCGCAATCAGCCCCAGCATTTT.

The rearrangement uses TRBV2 and TRBJ1-3; D uncertain. Looked up from germline, CDR1 is SNHLY and CDR2 is FYNNEI. The CDR3 runs to 16 residues. The V end lost 7 bases, the J end lost 0 bases, and 16 bases lay between the germline ends. The CDR3 here is CASTEGSPNSGNTIYF. Written as DNA, the CDR3 is TGTGCCAGCACCGAGGGCAGCCCGAACTCTGGAAACACCATATATTTT. Full variable domain (remainder filled in from reference TRBV2 and TRBJ1-3): EPEVTQTPSHQVTQMGQEVILRCVPISNHLYFYWYRQILGQKVEFLVSFYNNEISEKSEIFDDQFSVERPDGSNFTLKIRSTKLEDSAMYFCASTEGSPNSGNTIYFGEGSWLTVV.

The rearrangement uses TRBV10-2 and TRBJ1-2; D is unclear. Germline V gene data show CDR1 as WSHSY and CDR2 as SAAADI. There are 12 residues in the CDR3. V gave up 3 bases and J gave up 5 bases, with 7 bases separating them. This chain's CDR3 is CASSEEQYGYTF. As DNA, the CDR3 is TGCGCCAGCAGTGAAGAACAGTATGGCTACACCTTC.

This chain links TRBV5-3 with TRBJ2-1; D is undetermined. TRBV5-3 is known as an ORF, though its function is uncertain. Trimming stripped 4 bases from V and 4 bases from J, with 24 bases between. The CDR3 totals 18 residues. The CDR3 coding sequence is TGTGCCAGAAGCCGAAACTTCGGGTGTACCTCCTTTTACAATGAGCAGTTCTTC. It translates to CARSRNFGCTSFYNEQFF.

The chain links TRBV5-4 to TRBJ1-1, with TRBD1 identical over 10 bases. The CDR3 contains 15 residues. The V segment lost 6 bases and the J segment 7 bases; nucleotides outside the gene matches: 12. CDR1 SGHNT and CDR2 YYREEE come from the germline V gene (reference sequence). The CDR3 spells CASKSQGQGSGEAFF. The DNA of the CDR3 is TGTGCCAGCAAAAGCCAGGGACAGGGGTCCGGTGAAGCTTTCTTT.

The chain recombines TRBV5-1 with TRBJ2-5, with a weak D call TRBD2 (5 bases). V lost 7 bases to trimming and J lost 7 bases, with 20 bases between them. The CDR3 runs to 14 residues. CDR1 SGHRS and CDR2 YFSETQ come from the germline V gene. The CDR3 DNA is TGCGCCAGCGGGGTCGTCAGCGGTTCGCGGACCCAGTACTTC. Protein product: CASGVVSGSRTQYF.

The chain links TRBV15 to TRBJ1-5, with D unclear. V was pared by 2 bases and J by 5 bases, with 7 bases between. There are 13 residues in the CDR3. Germline V gene lookup returns CDR1 LNHNV and CDR2 YYDKDF (reference sequence). CDR3 loop: CATSRPPDQPQHF. CDR3 sequence (DNA): TGTGCCACCAGCAGACCTCCAGATCAGCCCCAGCATTTT.

The chain uses TRBV2 and TRBJ2-3, with TRBD2 matching 9 bases. With 7 bases clipped from V and 2 bases from J, the junction kept 4 bases outside the gene matches. Germline CDR1 is SNHLY and CDR2 is FYNNEI. The CDR3 runs 14 residues. The CDR3 loop is CASMVAGVTDTQYF. The CDR3 DNA is TGTGCCAGCATGGTAGCGGGGGTCACAGATACGCAGTATTTT. The full variable domain, with the rest looked up from reference TRBV2 and TRBJ2-3, is EPEVTQTPSHQVTQMGQEVILRCVPISNHLYFYWYRQILGQKVEFLVSFYNNEISEKSEIFDDQFSVERPDGSNFTLKIRSTKLEDSAMYFCASMVAGVTDTQYFGPGTRLTVL.

The V and J genes are TRBV2 and TRBJ1-5, with D perhaps TRBD1 (6 bases). This CDR3 spans 15 amino acids. V lost 0 bases and J lost 11, with 17 bases in between. CDR1 and CDR2 from the germline V gene are SNHLY and FYNNEI. The CDR3 sequence is CASSEAVRGTKSQHF. DNA for the CDR3: TGTGCCAGCAGTGAAGCGGTCAGGGGCACCAAGTCCCAGCATTTT.

V is TRBV5-3 and J is TRBJ1-5, with D perhaps TRBD1 (5 bases). TRBV5-3 is placed among ORFs of uncertain function. This CDR3 region has 15 residues. V was clipped by 3 bases and J by 3 bases, with 13 bases between them. The CDR3 spells CARSSNGGTNQPQHF. CDR3 DNA: TGTGCCAGAAGCTCGAACGGGGGAACCAATCAGCCCCAGCATTTT.

The chain is built from TRBV11-2 and TRBJ1-3, with 9 bases identical to TRBD1. The V segment lost 2 bases and the J segment 0 bases; nucleotides outside the gene matches: 11. The CDR3 length is 19 residues. Germline CDR1 and CDR2: SGHAT and FQNNGV. This CDR3 is CASSLSGTGGTISGNTIYF. The CDR3 bases are TGTGCCAGCAGCTTAAGTGGTACAGGGGGCACGATCTCTGGAAACACCATATATTTT.

This clone was seen more than once but under ten times. V usage is TRBV10-1 and J usage is TRBJ2-2, with TRBD2 matching over 7 bases. The CDR3 is 15 residues long. V lost 4 bases and J lost 1; bases outside the gene matches: 3. CDR1 is WNHNN, CDR2 SYGVQD, per germline (reference sequence). CDR3 coding DNA: TGCGCCAGCAGTGCCCGGGGGGTGAACACCGGGGAGCTGTTTTTT. Its translation: CASSARGVNTGELFF.

There are a few counts of this clone. The chain has TRBV9 and TRBJ2-1; tentative D call: TRBD2 (6 bases). Germline V lookup: CDR1 SGDLS, CDR2 YYNGEE. The length of the CDR3 is 13 residues. The V gene lost 4 bases and the J gene lost 7 bases, with 12 bases spanning the gap. The CDR3 reads CASSRDLGNEQFF. CDR3 nucleotides: TGTGCCAGCAGCCGGGACTTAGGAAATGAGCAGTTCTTC.